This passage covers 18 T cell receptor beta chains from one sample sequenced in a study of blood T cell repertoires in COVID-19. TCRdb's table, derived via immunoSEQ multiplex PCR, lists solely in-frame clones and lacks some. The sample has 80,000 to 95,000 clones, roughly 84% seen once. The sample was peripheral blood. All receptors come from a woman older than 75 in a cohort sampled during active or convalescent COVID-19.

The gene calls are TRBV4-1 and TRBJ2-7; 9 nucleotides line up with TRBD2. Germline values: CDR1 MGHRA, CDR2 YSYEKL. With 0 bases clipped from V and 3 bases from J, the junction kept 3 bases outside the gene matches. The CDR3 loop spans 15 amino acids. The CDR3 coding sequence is TGCGCCAGCAGCCAAGAGCTAGCGGGGATCTACGAGCAGTACTTC. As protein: CASSQELAGIYEQYF.

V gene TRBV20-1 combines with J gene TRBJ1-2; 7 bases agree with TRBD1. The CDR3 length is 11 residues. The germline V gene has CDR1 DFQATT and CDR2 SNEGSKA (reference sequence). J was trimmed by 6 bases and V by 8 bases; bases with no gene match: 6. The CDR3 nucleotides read TGCAGTCCGAGGGGGCTGGATGGCTACACCTTC. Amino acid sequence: CSPRGLDGYTF.

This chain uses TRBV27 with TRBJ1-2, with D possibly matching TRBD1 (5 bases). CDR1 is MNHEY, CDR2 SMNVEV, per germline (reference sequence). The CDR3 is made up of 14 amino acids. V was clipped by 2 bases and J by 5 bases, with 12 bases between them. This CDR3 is CASSLGGNRYGYTF. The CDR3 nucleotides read TGTGCCAGCAGTTTAGGGGGGAATAGGTATGGCTACACCTTC.

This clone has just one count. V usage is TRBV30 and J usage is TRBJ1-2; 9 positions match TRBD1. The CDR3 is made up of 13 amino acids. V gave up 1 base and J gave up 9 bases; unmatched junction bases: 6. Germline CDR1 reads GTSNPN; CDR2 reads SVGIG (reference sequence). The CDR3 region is CAWSEQGAPSYTF. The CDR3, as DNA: TGTGCCTGGAGTGAACAGGGGGCGCCCAGCTACACCTTC.

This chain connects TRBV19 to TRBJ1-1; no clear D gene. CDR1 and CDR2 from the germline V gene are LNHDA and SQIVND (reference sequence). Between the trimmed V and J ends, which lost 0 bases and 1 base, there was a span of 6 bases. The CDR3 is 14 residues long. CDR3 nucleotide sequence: TGTGCCAGTAGTATAGACAGGTCGAACACTGAAGCTTTCTTT. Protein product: CASSIDRSNTEAFF.

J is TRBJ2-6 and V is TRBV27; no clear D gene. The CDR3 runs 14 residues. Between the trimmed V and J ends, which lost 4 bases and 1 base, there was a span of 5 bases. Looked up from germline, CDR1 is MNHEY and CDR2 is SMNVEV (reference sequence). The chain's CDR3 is CASSSHSGANVLTF. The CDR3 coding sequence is TGTGCCAGCAGTTCCCATTCTGGGGCCAACGTCCTGACTTTC.

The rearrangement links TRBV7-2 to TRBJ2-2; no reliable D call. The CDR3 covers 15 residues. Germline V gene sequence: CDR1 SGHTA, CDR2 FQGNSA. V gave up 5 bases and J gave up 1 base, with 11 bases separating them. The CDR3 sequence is CASSPTTLNTGELFF. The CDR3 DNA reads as TGTGCCAGCAGCCCCACAACGTTGAACACCGGGGAGCTGTTTTTT.

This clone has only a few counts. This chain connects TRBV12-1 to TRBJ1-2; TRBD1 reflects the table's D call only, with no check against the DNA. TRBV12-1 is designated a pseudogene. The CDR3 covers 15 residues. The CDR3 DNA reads TGTGCCAGGTTGTCGACGGGACAGATGTCAGATGGCTACACCTTC. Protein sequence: CARLSTGQMSDGYTF.

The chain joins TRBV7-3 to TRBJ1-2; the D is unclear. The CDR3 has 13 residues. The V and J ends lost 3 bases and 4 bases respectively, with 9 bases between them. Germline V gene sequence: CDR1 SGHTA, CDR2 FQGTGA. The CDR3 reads CASSFSGGYGYTF. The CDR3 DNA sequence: TGTGCCAGCAGCTTTTCAGGTGGCTATGGCTACACCTTC.

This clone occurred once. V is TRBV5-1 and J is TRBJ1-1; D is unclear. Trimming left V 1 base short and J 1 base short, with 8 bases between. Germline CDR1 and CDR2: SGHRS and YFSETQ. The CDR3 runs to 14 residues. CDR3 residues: CASSLRPGNTEAFF. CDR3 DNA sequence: TGCGCCAGCAGCTTGCGGCCAGGGAACACTGAAGCTTTCTTT.

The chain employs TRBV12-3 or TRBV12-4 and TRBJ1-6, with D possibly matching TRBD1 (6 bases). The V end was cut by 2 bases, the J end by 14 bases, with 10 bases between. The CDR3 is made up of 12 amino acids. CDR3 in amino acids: CASSLIAGALHF. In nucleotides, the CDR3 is TGTGCCAGCAGTTTAATTGCAGGGGCCCTCCACTTT.

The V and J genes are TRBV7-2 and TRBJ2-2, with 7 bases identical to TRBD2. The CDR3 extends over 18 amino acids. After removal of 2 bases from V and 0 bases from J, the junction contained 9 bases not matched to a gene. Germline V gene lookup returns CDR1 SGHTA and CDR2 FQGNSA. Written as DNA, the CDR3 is TGTGCCAGCAGCTTATTTCTAGCGGACGCCGCGAACACCGGGGAGCTGTTTTTT. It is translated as CASSLFLADAANTGELFF.

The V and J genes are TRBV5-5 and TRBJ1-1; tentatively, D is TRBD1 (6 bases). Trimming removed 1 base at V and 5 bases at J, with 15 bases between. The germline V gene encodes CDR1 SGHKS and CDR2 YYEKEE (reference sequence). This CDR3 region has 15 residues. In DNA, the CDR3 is TGTGCCAGCAGCTTGAGTTTGCAGGGGATGACTGAAGCTTTCTTT. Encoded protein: CASSLSLQGMTEAFF.

This CDR3 reads CASSTQTGAKETQYF. CDR3 bases: TGCGCCAGCAGCACCCAGACAGGGGCCAAAGAGACCCAGTACTTC. The rearrangement joins TRBV5-1 to TRBJ2-5; 8 bases map to TRBD1. Germline lookup yields CDR1 SGHRS and CDR2 YFSETQ. The CDR3 runs to 15 residues. The trim removed 4 bases at V and 3 bases at J, leaving 8 bases unmatched.

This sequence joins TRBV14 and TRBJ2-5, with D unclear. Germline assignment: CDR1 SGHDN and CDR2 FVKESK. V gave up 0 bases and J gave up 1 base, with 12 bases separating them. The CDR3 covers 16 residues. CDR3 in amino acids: CASSQDFGQIQETQYF. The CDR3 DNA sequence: TGTGCCAGCAGCCAAGATTTTGGTCAGATCCAAGAGACCCAGTACTTC.

The CDR3 protein is CASSSPGSGRSGNTIYF. The CDR3 nucleotides read TGTGCCAGTAGTTCTCCAGGAAGTGGCCGTTCTGGAAACACCATATATTTT. The chain joins TRBV19 to TRBJ1-3; D not certain. V gave up 5 bases and J gave up 1 base, with 18 bases separating them. The CDR3 spans 17 residues. Germline assignment: CDR1 LNHDA and CDR2 SQIVND (reference sequence). Variable domain in full (rest from reference TRBV19 and TRBJ1-3): DGGITQSPKYLFRKEGQNVTLSCEQNLNHDAMYWYRQDPGQGLRLIYYSQIVNDFQKGDIAEGYSVSREKKESFPLTVTSAQKNPTAFYLCASSSPGSGRSGNTIYFGEGSWLTVV.

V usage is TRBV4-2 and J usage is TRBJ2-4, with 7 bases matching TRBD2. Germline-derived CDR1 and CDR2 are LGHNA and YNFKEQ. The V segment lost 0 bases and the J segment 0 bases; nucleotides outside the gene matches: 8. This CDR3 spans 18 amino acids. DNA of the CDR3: TGTGCCAGCAGCCAAGATCAGAGGGAGGGCTTAGCCAAAAACATTCAGTACTTC. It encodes CASSQDQREGLAKNIQYF.

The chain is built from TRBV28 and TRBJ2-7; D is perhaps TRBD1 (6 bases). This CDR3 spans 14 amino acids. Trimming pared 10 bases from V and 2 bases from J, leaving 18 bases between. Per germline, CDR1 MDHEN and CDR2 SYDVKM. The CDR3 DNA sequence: TGTGCCACTACTCCCGGGACACACACCTACGAGCAGTACTTC. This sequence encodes CATTPGTHTYEQYF.